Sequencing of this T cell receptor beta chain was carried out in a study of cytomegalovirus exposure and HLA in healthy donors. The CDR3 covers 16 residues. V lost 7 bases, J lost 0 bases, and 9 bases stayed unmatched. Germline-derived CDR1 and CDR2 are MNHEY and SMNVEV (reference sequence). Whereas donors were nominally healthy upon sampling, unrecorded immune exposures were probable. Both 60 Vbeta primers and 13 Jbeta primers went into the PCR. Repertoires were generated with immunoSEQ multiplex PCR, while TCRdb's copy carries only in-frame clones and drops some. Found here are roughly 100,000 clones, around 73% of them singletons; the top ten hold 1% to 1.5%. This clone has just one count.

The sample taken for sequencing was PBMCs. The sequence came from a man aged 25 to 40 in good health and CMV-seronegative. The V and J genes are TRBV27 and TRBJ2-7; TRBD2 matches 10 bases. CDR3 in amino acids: CASKASGSPVSYEQYF. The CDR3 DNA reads TGTGCCAGCAAGGCTAGCGGGAGCCCCGTCTCCTACGAGCAGTACTTC.